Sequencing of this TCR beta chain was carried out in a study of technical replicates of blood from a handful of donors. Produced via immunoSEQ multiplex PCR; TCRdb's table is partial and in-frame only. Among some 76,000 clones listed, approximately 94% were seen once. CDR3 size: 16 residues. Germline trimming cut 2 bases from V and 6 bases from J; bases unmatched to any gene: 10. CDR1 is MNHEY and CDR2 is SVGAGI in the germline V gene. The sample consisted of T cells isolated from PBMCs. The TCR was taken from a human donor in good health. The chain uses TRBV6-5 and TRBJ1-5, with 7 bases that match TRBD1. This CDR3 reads CASSYDGTVLGQPQHF. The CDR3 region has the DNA TGTGCCAGCAGTTACGACGGGACAGTCTTAGGTCAGCCCCAGCATTTT.